Given below is one T cell receptor beta chain in context. This specimen comes from a study of Ad26.COV2.S vaccination and SARS-CoV-2 variants. At the level of the study: The study gave Ad26.COV2.S intramuscularly, once or twice 56 days apart.

Germline trimming cut 8 bases from V and 8 bases from J; bases unmatched to any gene: 10. Germline V CDR1 and CDR2: SQVTM, ANQGSEA. This CDR3 comprises 13 residues. Treatment described: roughly 19 received Ad26.COV2.S at low or high dose, single or two shots; five or six received placebo; per-sample allocation not given. Repertoires come from day 63 after the first vaccine or placebo injection. The method was immunoSEQ multiplex PCR; TCRdb's version includes in-frame clones alone and lacks a portion of them. In the table there are 300,000 to 400,000 clones, over 75% of which are singletons. The receptor comes from a person between 18 and 60 years old who received the Ad26.COV2.S COVID-19 vaccine or a placebo. The source was peripheral blood, collected in a trial of Ad26.COV2.S vaccine versus placebo. The V gene is TRBV29-1, the J gene TRBJ1-2, with TRBD1 matching 11 bases. The CDR3 DNA reads TGCAGCTTCCGGACAGGGGGCGCGGGGGGCTACACCTTC. Protein sequence: CSFRTGGAGGYTF.